The source of this TCR beta chain is a study of technical replicates of blood from a handful of donors. Sequenced by immunoSEQ multiplex PCR; TCRdb stores in-frame clones only, minus some. The sample gives 70,000 to 80,000 clones, around 97% of which show up once; roughly 0.21% is in the top ten. This CDR3 is 13 amino acids long. Looked up from germline, CDR1 is SGHNT and CDR2 is YYREEE (reference sequence). V gave up 4 bases and J gave up 5 bases, with 12 bases separating them. The TCR sequence derives from a human donor in good health. Sequenced sample: T cells isolated from PBMCs. The chain combines TRBV5-4 with TRBJ2-5; D perhaps matches TRBD2 (6 bases). The CDR3 spells CASSLGGIETQYF. CDR3 sequence (DNA): TGTGCCAGCAGCCTCGGAGGGATCGAGACCCAGTACTTC. The complete variable domain, with remaining parts taken from reference TRBV5-4 and TRBJ2-5, reads ETGVTQSPTHLIKTRGQQVTLRCSSQSGHNTVSWYQQALGQGPQFIFQYYREEENGRGNFPPRFSGLQFPNYSSELNVNALELDDSALYLCASSLGGIETQYFGPGTRLLVL.